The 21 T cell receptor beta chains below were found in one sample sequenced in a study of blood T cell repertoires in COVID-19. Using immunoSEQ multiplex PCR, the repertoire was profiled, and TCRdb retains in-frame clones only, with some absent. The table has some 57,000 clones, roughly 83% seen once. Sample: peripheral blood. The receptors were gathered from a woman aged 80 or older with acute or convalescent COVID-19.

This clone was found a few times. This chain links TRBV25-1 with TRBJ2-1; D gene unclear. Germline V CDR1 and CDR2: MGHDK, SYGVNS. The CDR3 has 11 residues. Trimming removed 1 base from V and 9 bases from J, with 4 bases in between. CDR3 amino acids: CASSEFGEQFF. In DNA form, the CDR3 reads TGTGCCAGCAGTGAATTCGGTGAGCAGTTCTTC.

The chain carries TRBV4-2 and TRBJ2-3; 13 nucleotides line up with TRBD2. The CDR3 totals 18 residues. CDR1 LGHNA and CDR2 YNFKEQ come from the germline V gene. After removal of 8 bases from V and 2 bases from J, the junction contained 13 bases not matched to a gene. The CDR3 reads CASRPGATSGGDTDTQYF. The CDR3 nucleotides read TGTGCCAGCCGCCCGGGGGCAACTAGCGGGGGGGACACAGATACGCAGTATTTT.

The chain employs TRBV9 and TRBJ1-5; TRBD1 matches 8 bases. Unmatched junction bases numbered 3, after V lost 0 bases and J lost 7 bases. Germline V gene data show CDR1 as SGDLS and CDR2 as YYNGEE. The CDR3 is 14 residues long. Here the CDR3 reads CASSVGQGKQPQHF. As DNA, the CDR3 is TGTGCCAGCAGCGTAGGACAGGGGAAACAGCCCCAGCATTTT.

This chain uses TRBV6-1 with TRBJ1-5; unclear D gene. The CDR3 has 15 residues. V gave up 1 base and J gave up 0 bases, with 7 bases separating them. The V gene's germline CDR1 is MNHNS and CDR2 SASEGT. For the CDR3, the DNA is TGTGCCAGCAGTGAAGGCACTACTAGCAATCAGCCCCAGCATTTT. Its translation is CASSEGTTSNQPQHF.

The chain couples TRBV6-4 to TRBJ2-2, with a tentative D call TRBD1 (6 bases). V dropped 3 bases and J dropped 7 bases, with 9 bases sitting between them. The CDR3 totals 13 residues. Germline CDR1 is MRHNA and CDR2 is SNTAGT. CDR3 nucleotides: TGTGCCAGCAGTGAACAGGGAGTCGGGGAGCTGTTTTTT. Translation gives CASSEQGVGELFF.

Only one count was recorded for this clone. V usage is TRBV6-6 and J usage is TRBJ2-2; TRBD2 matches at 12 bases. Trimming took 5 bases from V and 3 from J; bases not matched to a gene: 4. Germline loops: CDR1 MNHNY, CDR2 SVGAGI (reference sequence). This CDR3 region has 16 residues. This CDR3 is CASSQLAGGYTGELFF. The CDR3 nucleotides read TGTGCCAGCAGTCAACTAGCGGGAGGCTACACCGGGGAGCTGTTTTTT.

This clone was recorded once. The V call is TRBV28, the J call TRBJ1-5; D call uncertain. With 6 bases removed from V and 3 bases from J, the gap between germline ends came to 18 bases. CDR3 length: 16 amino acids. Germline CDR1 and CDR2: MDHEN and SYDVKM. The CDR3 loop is CASSSDEMGANQPQHF. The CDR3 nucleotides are TGTGCCAGCAGCTCGGACGAAATGGGAGCCAATCAGCCCCAGCATTTT.

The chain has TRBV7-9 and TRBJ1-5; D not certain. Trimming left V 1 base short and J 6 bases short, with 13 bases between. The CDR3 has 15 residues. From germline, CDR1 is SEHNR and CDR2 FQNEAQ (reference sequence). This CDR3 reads CASSLGSGLVQPQHF. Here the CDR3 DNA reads TGTGCCAGCAGCTTAGGCTCCGGACTTGTTCAGCCCCAGCATTTT.

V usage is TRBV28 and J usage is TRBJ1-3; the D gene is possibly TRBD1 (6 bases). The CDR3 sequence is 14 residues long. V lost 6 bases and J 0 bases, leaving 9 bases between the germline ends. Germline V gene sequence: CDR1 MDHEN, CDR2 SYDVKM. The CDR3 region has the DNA TGTGCCAGCAGACAGGGAGCCTCTGGAAACACCATATATTTT. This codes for CASRQGASGNTIYF.

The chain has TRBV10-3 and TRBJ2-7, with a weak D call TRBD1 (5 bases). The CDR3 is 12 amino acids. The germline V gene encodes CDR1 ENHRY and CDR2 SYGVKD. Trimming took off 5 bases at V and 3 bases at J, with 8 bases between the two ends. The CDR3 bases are TGTGCCATCAGTAAAGACAGCTACGAGCAGTACTTC. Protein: CAISKDSYEQYF.

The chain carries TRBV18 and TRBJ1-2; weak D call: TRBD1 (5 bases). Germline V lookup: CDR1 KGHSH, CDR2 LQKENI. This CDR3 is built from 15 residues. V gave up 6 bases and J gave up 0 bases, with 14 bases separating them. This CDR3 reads CASSGGARANYGYTF. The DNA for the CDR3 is TGTGCCAGCTCCGGCGGGGCTCGCGCTAACTATGGCTACACCTTC.

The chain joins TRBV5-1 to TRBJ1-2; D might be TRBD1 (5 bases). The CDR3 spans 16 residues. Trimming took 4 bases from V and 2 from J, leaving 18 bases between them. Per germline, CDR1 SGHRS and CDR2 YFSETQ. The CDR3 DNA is TGCGCCAGCAGCCTGAACCCCGGGGGGGGAAACTATGGCTACACCTTC. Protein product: CASSLNPGGGNYGYTF. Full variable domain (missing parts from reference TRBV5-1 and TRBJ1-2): KAGVTQTPRYLIKTRGQQVTLSCSPISGHRSVSWYQQTPGQGLQFLFEYFSETQRNKGNFPGRFSGRQFSNSRSEMNVSTLELGDSALYLCASSLNPGGGNYGYTFGSGTRLTVV.

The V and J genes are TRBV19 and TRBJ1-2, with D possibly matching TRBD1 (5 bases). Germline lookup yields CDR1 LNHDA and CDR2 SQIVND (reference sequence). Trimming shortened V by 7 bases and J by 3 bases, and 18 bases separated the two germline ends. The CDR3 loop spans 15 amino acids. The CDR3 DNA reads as TGTGCCAGTAACGCCAGGGATAGGAGTGACTATGGCTACACCTTC. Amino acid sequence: CASNARDRSDYGYTF.

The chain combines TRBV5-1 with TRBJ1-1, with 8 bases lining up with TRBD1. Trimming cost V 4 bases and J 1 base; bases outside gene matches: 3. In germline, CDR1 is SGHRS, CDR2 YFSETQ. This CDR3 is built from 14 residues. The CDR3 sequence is CASSKQGGNTEAFF. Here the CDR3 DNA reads TGCGCCAGCAGCAAACAGGGGGGGAACACTGAAGCTTTCTTT.

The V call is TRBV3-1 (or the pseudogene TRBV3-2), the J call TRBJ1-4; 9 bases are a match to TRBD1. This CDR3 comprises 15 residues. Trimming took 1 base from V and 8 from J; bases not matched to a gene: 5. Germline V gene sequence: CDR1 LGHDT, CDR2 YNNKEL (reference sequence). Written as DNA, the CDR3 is TGTGCCAGCAGCCAAGGCGGGACAGGGTCCGAAAAACTGTTTTTT. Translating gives CASSQGGTGSEKLFF.

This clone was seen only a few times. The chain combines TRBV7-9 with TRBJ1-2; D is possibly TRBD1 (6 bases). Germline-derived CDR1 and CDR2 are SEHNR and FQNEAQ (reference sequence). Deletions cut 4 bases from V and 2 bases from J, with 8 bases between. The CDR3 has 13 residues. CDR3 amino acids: CASSSGQNYGYTF. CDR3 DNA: TGTGCCAGCAGCTCCGGACAGAACTATGGCTACACCTTC. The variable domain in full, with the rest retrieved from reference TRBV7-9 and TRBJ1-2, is DTGVSQNPRHKITKRGQNVTFRCDPISEHNRLYWYRQTLGQGPEFLTYFQNEAQLEKSRLLSDRFSAERPKGSFSTLEIQRTEQGDSAMYLCASSSGQNYGYTFGSGTRLTVV.

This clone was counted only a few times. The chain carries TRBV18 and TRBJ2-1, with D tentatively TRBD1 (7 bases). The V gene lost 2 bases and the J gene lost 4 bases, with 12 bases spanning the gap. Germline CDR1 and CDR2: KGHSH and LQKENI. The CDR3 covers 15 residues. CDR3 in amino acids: CASSPAQGGYNEQFF. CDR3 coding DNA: TGTGCCAGCTCACCAGCGCAGGGGGGATACAATGAGCAGTTCTTC.

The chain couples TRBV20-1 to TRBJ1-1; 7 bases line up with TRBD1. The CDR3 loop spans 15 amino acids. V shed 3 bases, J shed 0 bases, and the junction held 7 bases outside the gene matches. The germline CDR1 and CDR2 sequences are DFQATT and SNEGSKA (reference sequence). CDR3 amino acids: CSASTLGQLNTEAFF. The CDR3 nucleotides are TGCAGTGCTAGTACCCTGGGACAGTTGAACACTGAAGCTTTCTTT.

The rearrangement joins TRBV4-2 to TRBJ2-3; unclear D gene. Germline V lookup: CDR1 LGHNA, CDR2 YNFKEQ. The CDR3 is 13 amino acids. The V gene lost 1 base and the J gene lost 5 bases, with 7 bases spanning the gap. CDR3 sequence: CASSQGRKDTQYF. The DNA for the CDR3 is TGTGCCAGCAGCCAAGGCAGAAAAGATACGCAGTATTTT.

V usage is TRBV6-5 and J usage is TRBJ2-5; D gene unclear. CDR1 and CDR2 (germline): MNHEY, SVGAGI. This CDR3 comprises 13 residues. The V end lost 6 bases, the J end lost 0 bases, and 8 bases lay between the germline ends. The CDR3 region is CASSMNYQETQYF. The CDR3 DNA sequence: TGTGCCAGCAGCATGAACTACCAAGAGACCCAGTACTTC.

The CDR3 bases are TGTGCCAGCAGCTTGGGACAGGACACCTATGGTGGCACCTTC. Translated, it gives CASSLGQDTYGGTF. The rearrangement uses TRBV5-5 and TRBJ1-2; D might be TRBD1 (6 bases). V was pared by 0 bases and J by 13 bases, with 19 bases between. Germline CDR1 reads SGHKS; CDR2 reads YYEKEE (reference sequence). CDR3 length equals 14 residues.